This is a list of T cell receptor beta chains from one sample in a study of blood T cell repertoires in COVID-19. The repertoire was sequenced with immunoSEQ multiplex PCR; TCRdb's copy has only in-frame clones and lacks some. The data hold 350,000 to 400,000 clones, with around 91% observed a single time. Material for sequencing was PBMCs or T cells enriched from blood (not recorded which). The receptors here all came from a man aged 18 to 30 who had recovered from COVID-19. The CDR3 runs from the conserved cysteine through the conserved F or W. A D gene is named only where the DNA matches it firmly. A row's size may be missing; if present it is once, few, many or a size class.

j_call clone_size v_call d_call cdr3_nt cdr3_aa
TRBJ1-1 - TRBV19 - TGTGCCAGTAGTTACAGGGTTGACACTGAAGCTTTCTTT CASSYRVDTEAFF
TRBJ2-2 - TRBV13 - TGTGCCACTTGGAGGGCCACGGTCACCGGGGAGCTGTTTTTT CATWRATVTGELFF
TRBJ2-7 - TRBV7-2 - TGTGCCAGCAGCTTATCGGGGAACGACTACGAGCAGTACTTC CASSLSGNDYEQYF
TRBJ1-5 few TRBV6-1 - TGTGCCAGCAGTGCCCCACCTACAGGAGGCAATCAGCCCCAGCATTTT CASSAPPTGGNQPQHF
TRBJ2-3 - TRBV20-1 TRBD2 TGCAGTGCTAGTAGGACTAGCGGGAGAGCAGATACGCAGTATTTT CSASRTSGRADTQYF
TRBJ2-7 once TRBV5-4 - TGTGCCAGCAGCTCCCGACAGGATCCAACCTACGAGCAGTACTTC CASSSRQDPTYEQYF
TRBJ1-2 - TRBV2 TRBD1 TGTGCCAGCAGTGTCGGGGGACAGGGGCGTAGGTATGGCTACACCTTC CASSVGGQGRRYGYTF
TRBJ1-2 once TRBV28 TRBD1 TGTGCCAGCAGTCCCGGACAGGCGTTGAACTATGGCTACACCTTC CASSPGQALNYGYTF
TRBJ1-2 once TRBV4-1 - TGCGCCAGCAGCCAAAATACGAAGGGCGGGAGTGGAGGCTACACCTTC CASSQNTKGGSGGYTF
TRBJ1-1 - TRBV7-6 - TGTGCCAGCAGCTCTGGTGGCGGAGACAGTTGGACTGAAGCTTTCTTT CASSSGGGDSWTEAFF
TRBJ2-1 - TRBV28 - TGTGCCAGCAGGGGCGGGGACAATGAGCAGTTCTTC CASRGGDNEQFF
TRBJ2-7 once TRBV6-5 - TGTGCCAGCAGGCAGGAAATTTCCTACGAGCAGTACTTC CASRQEISYEQYF
TRBJ1-1 - TRBV6-5 - TGTGCCAGCAGTTACTCGCAGGGGCTACCGAACACTGAAGCTTTCTTT CASSYSQGLPNTEAFF
TRBJ2-7 - TRBV7-9 - TGTGCCAGCAGCTTACCTCTAGCGACCAGCTCCTACGAGCAGTACTTC CASSLPLATSSYEQYF
TRBJ1-1 few TRBV6-2/TRBV6-3 - TGTGCCAGCAGTTACACCCAGGGTCAAGCTTTCTTT CASSYTQGQAFF
TRBJ1-1 once TRBV2 - TGTGCCAGCAGGTTAGACAGGAGGAACACTGAAGCTTTCTTT CASRLDRRNTEAFF
TRBJ2-3 - TRBV28 TRBD2 TGTGCCAGCAGCCCTACTTCTAGCGGGGGCCTTCATACGCAGTATTTT CASSPTSSGGLHTQYF
TRBJ1-5 - TRBV7-9 TRBD1 TGTGCCAGCAGCACGGACAGGGACTACATTAGCAATCAGCCCCAGCATTTT CASSTDRDYISNQPQHF